Listed below are T cell receptor beta chains from one sample, sequenced in a study of synovial regulatory T cells in juvenile arthritis. Only in-frame clones appear in the TCRdb table, and some are missing; sequencing was by immunoSEQ multiplex PCR. Its table lists approximately 10,000 clones. Sequences were obtained from Treg cells from blood. Source of these receptors: a donor aged 2 to 35 with juvenile idiopathic arthritis. Both conserved end residues are part of each CDR3. Fields, in order: J gene, clone size, V gene, CDR3 protein. Clone size is stated in some rows and not others, as once, few, many or a class when expanded.

j_call: TRBJ1-1; clone_size: -; v_call: TRBV10-3; cdr3_aa: CASEDSSTEAFF
j_call: TRBJ2-3; clone_size: -; v_call: TRBV18; cdr3_aa: CASSPWLAGGQPTDTQYF
j_call: TRBJ1-2; clone_size: -; v_call: TRBV6-4; cdr3_aa: CASSDPGQGDYGYTF
j_call: TRBJ1-1; clone_size: -; v_call: TRBV5-1; cdr3_aa: CASSLTQGSAAFF
j_call: TRBJ2-7; clone_size: -; v_call: TRBV6-6; cdr3_aa: CASSPAYEQYF
j_call: TRBJ1-2; clone_size: -; v_call: TRBV30; cdr3_aa: CAWSWGEDYGYTF
j_call: TRBJ2-5; clone_size: -; v_call: TRBV5-1; cdr3_aa: CASSLGVQETQYF
j_call: TRBJ2-1; clone_size: -; v_call: TRBV12-5; cdr3_aa: CASGFPGNNEQFF
j_call: TRBJ2-1; clone_size: medium-sized; v_call: TRBV7-2; cdr3_aa: CASSPPSSSYNEQFF
j_call: TRBJ2-7; clone_size: -; v_call: TRBV6-5; cdr3_aa: CASSNRGTYEQYF
j_call: TRBJ2-1; clone_size: -; v_call: TRBV7-8; cdr3_aa: CASSLDRVSGYNEQFF
j_call: TRBJ2-5; clone_size: -; v_call: TRBV7-2; cdr3_aa: CASSSRTGEETQYF
j_call: TRBJ2-2; clone_size: -; v_call: TRBV7-2; cdr3_aa: CASSLGPLALNTGELFF
j_call: TRBJ1-1; clone_size: -; v_call: TRBV19; cdr3_aa: CASLTGMNTEAFF
j_call: TRBJ1-2; clone_size: -; v_call: TRBV5-4; cdr3_aa: CASSTTQGIEGYTF
j_call: TRBJ2-5; clone_size: -; v_call: TRBV28; cdr3_aa: CASSPAGGPETQYF
j_call: TRBJ1-2; clone_size: -; v_call: TRBV14; cdr3_aa: CASSQRNRNYGYTF
j_call: TRBJ2-7; clone_size: -; v_call: TRBV5-1; cdr3_aa: CASSLGQTTYEQYF
j_call: TRBJ2-1; clone_size: -; v_call: TRBV7-2; cdr3_aa: CASSLEGQEQFF
j_call: TRBJ2-7; clone_size: -; v_call: TRBV20-1; cdr3_aa: CSTVPQYEQYF
j_call: TRBJ2-1; clone_size: -; v_call: TRBV10-3; cdr3_aa: CATSPGLAGEHNEQFF
j_call: TRBJ1-2; clone_size: -; v_call: TRBV19; cdr3_aa: CASSSRAGIHYGYTF
j_call: TRBJ2-2; clone_size: -; v_call: TRBV7-9; cdr3_aa: CASSPRHDAITTGELFF
j_call: TRBJ2-7; clone_size: -; v_call: TRBV28; cdr3_aa: CASSSYKQRERFYEQYF
j_call: TRBJ1-6; clone_size: -; v_call: TRBV28; cdr3_aa: CASSKNPGQYNSPLHF
j_call: TRBJ1-1; clone_size: -; v_call: TRBV29-1; cdr3_aa: CSVERGFGAFF